A selection of T cell receptor beta chains follows, all from one sample in a study of cytomegalovirus exposure and HLA in healthy donors. Assay: immunoSEQ multiplex PCR; the TCRdb copy retains only in-frame clones and omits some. Found here are about 150,000 clones, 86% of them singletons; the top ten hold approximately 2%. Material: PBMCs. The receptors originated from a woman under 30 in good health and CMV-seronegative. The CDR3 runs from the conserved cysteine through the conserved F or W. The order of the fields is V gene, J gene, D gene, clone size, CDR3 protein, CDR3 DNA. A D gene is named only where the DNA matches it firmly. Size is stated for part of the rows, as once, few or many counts, or as a class when the clone is expanded.

v_call: TRBV18
j_call: TRBJ1-1
d_call: NA
clone_size: NA
cdr3_aa: CASSTTGTTEAFF
cdr3_nt: TGTGCCAGCTCGACAACAGGGACCACTGAAGCTTTCTTT

v_call: TRBV6-1
j_call: TRBJ1-2
d_call: NA
clone_size: NA
cdr3_aa: CASSEAGEGSYGYTF
cdr3_nt: TGTGCCAGCAGTGAAGCAGGGGAGGGTAGCTATGGCTACACCTTC

v_call: TRBV18
j_call: TRBJ2-7
d_call: TRBD1
clone_size: NA
cdr3_aa: CASSRTGGVYEQYF
cdr3_nt: TGTGCCAGCTCGCGGACAGGGGGCGTTTACGAGCAGTACTTC

v_call: TRBV4-1
j_call: TRBJ1-2
d_call: TRBD1
clone_size: NA
cdr3_aa: CASSQAATGDHGYTF
cdr3_nt: TGCGCCAGCAGCCAAGCTGCGACAGGGGACCATGGCTACACCTTC

v_call: TRBV19
j_call: TRBJ1-5
d_call: NA
clone_size: NA
cdr3_aa: CASSTTPGGNQPQHF
cdr3_nt: TGTGCCAGTAGCACAACTCCAGGGGGCAATCAGCCCCAGCATTTT

v_call: TRBV29-1
j_call: TRBJ1-4
d_call: NA
clone_size: few
cdr3_aa: CSVELAGDAEKLFF
cdr3_nt: TGCAGCGTTGAACTAGCGGGGGATGCGGAAAAACTGTTTTTT

v_call: TRBV6-1
j_call: TRBJ2-5
d_call: TRBD2
clone_size: NA
cdr3_aa: CASGGLAGGEETQYF
cdr3_nt: TGTGCCAGCGGCGGACTAGCGGGGGGTGAAGAGACCCAGTACTTC

v_call: TRBV11-2
j_call: TRBJ2-1
d_call: NA
clone_size: NA
cdr3_aa: CASSGLLGDEQFF
cdr3_nt: TGTGCCAGCAGCGGACTTTTAGGCGATGAGCAGTTCTTC

v_call: TRBV9
j_call: TRBJ1-6
d_call: TRBD1
clone_size: few
cdr3_aa: CASSPATGSSPLHF
cdr3_nt: TGTGCCAGCAGCCCAGCGACAGGGTCTTCACCCCTCCACTTT

v_call: TRBV6-5
j_call: TRBJ2-3
d_call: NA
clone_size: NA
cdr3_aa: CASSNRGSSTDTQYF
cdr3_nt: TGTGCCAGCAGCAACCGGGGAAGTAGCACAGATACGCAGTATTTT

v_call: TRBV7-9
j_call: TRBJ2-7
d_call: NA
clone_size: NA
cdr3_aa: CASSPRAGKGHEQYF
cdr3_nt: TGTGCCAGCAGCCCTAGGGCGGGGAAAGGGCACGAGCAGTACTTC

v_call: TRBV7-9
j_call: TRBJ2-7
d_call: TRBD1
clone_size: NA
cdr3_aa: CASTLLGQGAYEQYF
cdr3_nt: TGTGCCAGCACCCTATTGGGACAGGGAGCCTACGAGCAGTACTTC

v_call: TRBV25-1
j_call: TRBJ2-7
d_call: NA
clone_size: NA
cdr3_aa: CASSDILADEQYF
cdr3_nt: TGTGCCAGCAGTGATATCTTAGCGGACGAGCAGTACTTC

v_call: TRBV6-6
j_call: TRBJ1-2
d_call: NA
clone_size: NA
cdr3_aa: CASSYMEGPYGYTF
cdr3_nt: TGTGCCAGCAGTTACATGGAGGGCCCCTATGGCTACACCTTC

v_call: TRBV19
j_call: TRBJ1-2
d_call: TRBD1
clone_size: NA
cdr3_aa: CASSFPRWDRGIRGYTF
cdr3_nt: TGTGCCAGTAGTTTCCCGCGGTGGGACAGGGGAATTCGTGGCTACACCTTC

v_call: TRBV7-9
j_call: TRBJ1-1
d_call: NA
clone_size: NA
cdr3_aa: CASSYPGVTEAFF
cdr3_nt: TGTGCCAGCAGCTACCCAGGGGTGACTGAAGCTTTCTTT

v_call: TRBV7-9
j_call: TRBJ1-6
d_call: NA
clone_size: NA
cdr3_aa: CASSLGGGTNNSPLHF
cdr3_nt: TGTGCCAGCAGCTTAGGGGGGGGGACTAATAATTCACCCCTCCACTTT

v_call: TRBV28
j_call: TRBJ2-5
d_call: TRBD2
clone_size: NA
cdr3_aa: CASTPVLAGQETQYF
cdr3_nt: TGTGCCAGTACCCCGGTCCTAGCGGGTCAAGAGACCCAGTACTTC

v_call: TRBV19
j_call: TRBJ2-1
d_call: TRBD2
clone_size: NA
cdr3_aa: CASSMATSGYYNEQFF
cdr3_nt: TGTGCCAGTAGTATGGCGACTAGCGGATACTACAATGAGCAGTTCTTC

v_call: TRBV5-4
j_call: TRBJ2-3
d_call: NA
clone_size: NA
cdr3_aa: CASSSDQGWTDTQYF
cdr3_nt: TGTGCCAGCAGCTCGGATCAGGGTTGGACAGATACGCAGTATTTT

v_call: TRBV11-2
j_call: TRBJ1-5
d_call: NA
clone_size: NA
cdr3_aa: CASSPIDREYQPQHF
cdr3_nt: TGTGCCAGCAGCCCCATAGACCGGGAATATCAGCCCCAGCATTTT

v_call: TRBV2
j_call: TRBJ1-4
d_call: NA
clone_size: few
cdr3_aa: CASSEPWAGDEKLFF
cdr3_nt: TGTGCCAGCAGTGAACCGTGGGCCGGCGATGAAAAACTGTTTTTT

v_call: TRBV5-1
j_call: TRBJ1-6
d_call: NA
clone_size: NA
cdr3_aa: CASSSQAGTGWERVNSPLHF
cdr3_nt: TGCGCCAGCAGCTCCCAAGCCGGGACGGGTTGGGAGCGGGTTAATTCACCCCTCCACTTT

v_call: TRBV27
j_call: TRBJ1-2
d_call: NA
clone_size: NA
cdr3_aa: CASSHRSGGTGYTF
cdr3_nt: TGTGCCAGCAGTCACCGGTCCGGGGGAACTGGCTACACCTTC

v_call: TRBV27
j_call: TRBJ2-1
d_call: TRBD1
clone_size: NA
cdr3_aa: CASSPGTGGEQFF
cdr3_nt: TGTGCCAGCAGTCCCGGGACAGGAGGTGAGCAGTTCTTC

v_call: TRBV6-6
j_call: TRBJ2-2
d_call: NA
clone_size: NA
cdr3_aa: CAIGQQGPNTGELFF
cdr3_nt: TGTGCCATAGGACAACAGGGACCCAACACCGGGGAGCTGTTTTTT